This T cell receptor beta chain was sequenced in a study of blood T cell repertoires in COVID-19. In germline, CDR1 is SGHTA, CDR2 FQGNSA. This CDR3 is 14 amino acids long. With 1 base clipped from V and 8 bases from J, the junction kept 4 bases outside the gene matches. Measured with immunoSEQ multiplex PCR; TCRdb has only the in-frame clones, and not every one. The sample includes 250,000 to 300,000 clones, approximately 82% of them seen just once. The material sequenced was PBMCs or T cells enriched from blood (not recorded which). This sequence was found in a man aged 40-49 years who had been exposed to COVID-19. The chain is built from TRBV7-2 and TRBJ1-2; TRBD1 agrees at 10 bases. The CDR3 region is CASSLGQGARGYTF. The DNA for the CDR3 is TGTGCCAGCAGCTTAGGACAGGGGGCGCGGGGCTACACCTTC. The whole variable domain, remainder taken from reference TRBV7-2 and TRBJ1-2, is GAGVSQSPSNKVTEKGKDVELRCDPISGHTALYWYRQSLGQGLEFLIYFQGNSAPDKSGLPSDRFSAERTGGSVSTLTIQRTQQEDSAVYLCASSLGQGARGYTFGSGTRLTVV.